This T cell receptor (beta chain) was identified during a study of Graves' ophthalmopathy and Graves' hyperthyroidism. Amplification of the TCR beta CDR3 regions used RNA transcripts (as template). Amplification began with first-round RT-PCR using HTBI primers, then second-round multiplex PCR was performed. TCRdb analysed the multiplex PCR reads with MiXCR anew, one entry per CDR3 protein. The sample yields roughly 1.1 million distinct CDR3 sequences, 36% seen once. Germline lookup yields CDR1 SGHDT and CDR2 YYEEEE. V lost 0 bases and J lost 10, with 16 bases in between. CDR3 size: 14 residues. This sequence originates from an adult man with Graves' hyperthyroidism. The sample taken for sequencing was peripheral blood or thyroid tissue (not recorded which). This rearrangement joins TRBV5-6 to TRBJ1-1, with D uncertain. The CDR3 DNA sequence: TGTGCCAGCAGCTTGGAGTTAGGGTCTCGGGGAGCTTTCTTT. It translates to CASSLELGSRGAFF.